The 12 T cell receptor beta chains in this list originate from one sample, sequenced in a study of blood T cell repertoires in COVID-19 (dated by TCRdb to the early 2020s). The receptor library was made with the immunoSEQ multiplex PCR assay. In TCRdb, the immuneACCESS table is reduced to in-frame sequences with V and J assigned. These tables do not hold every clone; where another copy was compared, an unresolved V gene accounts for under half, and the others remain unexplained. Here the sample has tens of thousands of clones; 65% to 85% occur a single time. The top ten clones comprise 2.5% of the sample. Specimen: peripheral blood. Receptors were obtained from a man aged 45 to 65 with acute or convalescent COVID-19.

The V gene is TRBV9, the J gene TRBJ2-1; TRBD1 agrees at 8 bases. The trim removed 4 bases at V and 7 bases at J, leaving 10 bases unmatched. This CDR3 contains 15 residues. The germline gives CDR1 SGDLS, CDR2 YYNGEE. The CDR3 nucleotides are TGTGCCAGCAGCTTACCAGGGGGCATGGGAAATGAGCAGTTCTTC. Protein: CASSLPGGMGNEQFF.

The chain recombines TRBV5-4 with TRBJ2-3, with 8 bases that match TRBD2. Losses at the gene ends were 0 bases for V and 4 bases for J; bases not matched to a gene: 1. The CDR3 is made up of 14 amino acids. CDR1 SGHNT and CDR2 YYREEE come from the germline V gene (reference sequence). The CDR3 coding sequence is TGTGCCAGCAGCTTGGCGGGAGGGTCAGATACGCAGTATTTT. Translating it yields CASSLAGGSDTQYF.

The chain employs TRBV4-1 and TRBJ2-7; a possible D gene is TRBD2 (6 bases). This CDR3 has 12 amino acids. Germline V gene lookup returns CDR1 MGHRA and CDR2 YSYEKL. The ends were cut back, 6 bases at V and 6 bases at J, with 12 bases in the middle. This CDR3 is CASRMNGGEQYF. CDR3 sequence (DNA): TGCGCCAGCAGGATGAACGGGGGCGAGCAGTACTTC.

The CDR3 DNA reads as TGCGCCAGCAGCCAACCGACAGCGAACACTGAAGCTTTCTTT. Translation gives CASSQPTANTEAFF. The chain couples TRBV4-1 to TRBJ1-1; TRBD1 is a possible D gene (5 bases). V was pared by 2 bases and J by 1 base, with 8 bases between. Germline V gives CDR1 MGHRA, CDR2 YSYEKL. The CDR3 sequence is 14 residues long.

The rearrangement joins TRBV18 to TRBJ1-1; D remains unclear. V lost 9 bases and J lost 2, with 13 bases in between. This CDR3 has 13 amino acids. In germline, CDR1 is KGHSH, CDR2 LQKENI. The CDR3 DNA is TGTGCCAGTTCAAGGGAGATCAACACTGAAGCTTTCTTT. Translating it yields CASSREINTEAFF.

The rearrangement links TRBV23-1 to TRBJ1-2; 7 bases are shared with TRBD1. TRBV23-1 qualifies as an ORF whose function is uncertain. This CDR3 comprises 11 residues. With V trimmed by 11 bases and J by 4 bases, 4 bases remained unmatched. The CDR3 loop reads CARDRAYGYTF. DNA of the CDR3: TGCGCCCGTGACAGGGCCTATGGCTACACCTTC.

This clone has just a few counts. The rearrangement joins TRBV6-4 to TRBJ2-1, with 7 bases fitting TRBD1. CDR3 length: 14 amino acids. J was trimmed by 7 bases and V by 5 bases; bases with no gene match: 8. CDR1 MRHNA and CDR2 SNTAGT come from the germline V gene. CDR3 in amino acids: CASSPTGYGNEQFF. The CDR3 DNA follows: TGTGCCAGCAGTCCGACAGGGTATGGGAATGAGCAGTTCTTC.

This clone has more than one count but fewer than ten. The chain couples TRBV20-1 to TRBJ1-3, with D unresolved. Trimming stripped 3 bases from V and 1 base from J, with 7 bases between. Germline CDR1 is DFQATT and CDR2 is SNEGSKA (reference sequence). This CDR3 has 13 residues. This CDR3 is CSASQQSGNTIYF. The DNA of the CDR3 is TGCAGTGCTAGTCAACAGTCTGGAAACACCATATATTTT.

The gene calls are TRBV7-6 and TRBJ2-7; 7 bases match TRBD1. This CDR3 region has 16 residues. The ends lost 5 bases at V and 4 bases at J; junction bases unmatched: 14. CDR1 is SGHVS, CDR2 FNYEAQ, per germline. The CDR3 DNA is TGTGCCAGCAGCGCCAGGGGGAAGAGGAGATTTTACGAGCAGTACTTC. Amino acid sequence: CASSARGKRRFYEQYF.

J is TRBJ2-7 and V is TRBV5-6; D is undetermined. V was pared by 0 bases and J by 5 bases, with 9 bases between. Germline CDR1 and CDR2: SGHDT and YYEEEE. The CDR3 loop spans 13 amino acids. CDR3 DNA sequence: TGTGCCAGCAGCTTGGGAACGGTGGACGAGCAGTACTTC. Translating gives CASSLGTVDEQYF.

This clone was recorded a few times. V usage is TRBV6-5 and J usage is TRBJ2-6; 8 nucleotides match TRBD1. Germline CDR1 reads MNHEY; CDR2 reads SVGAGI. With V trimmed by 7 bases and J by 2 bases, 4 bases remained unmatched. CDR3 length: 15 residues. The CDR3 DNA sequence: TGTGCCAGCAAACCGGGACAGGCTGGGGCCAACGTCCTGACTTTC. Encoded protein: CASKPGQAGANVLTF.

This chain links TRBV5-6 with TRBJ2-5, with D tentatively TRBD1 (6 bases). CDR3 size: 13 residues. Trimming removed 1 base from V and 5 bases from J, with 9 bases in between. Germline assignment: CDR1 SGHDT and CDR2 YYEEEE. The CDR3, as DNA: TGTGCCAGCAGCTTGATGCAGGGGGAGACCCAGTACTTC. Its protein is CASSLMQGETQYF.